These 11 T cell receptor beta chains came from one sample sequenced in a study of shared clonotypes between healthy human individuals. This table comes from immunoSEQ multiplex PCR, and its TCRdb copy is limited to in-frame clones, with some not included. The sample carries some 2.1 million clones, 93% recorded once. Only CD45RO-negative cells positively selected for CCR7 counted as naive CD8 cells, so terminally differentiated effector memory CD45RA+ cells were excluded. The sequencing input was naive CD8+ T cells from PBMCs. These receptors were taken from a man aged 18 to 30 in good health. Some clones in this sample may be carry-over from other donors' samples.

The gene calls are TRBV4-1 and TRBJ2-5; D remains unclear. The tail of the sequence fits TRBJ2-7 better, so the J call may be wrong. CDR3 length equals 13 residues. Germline V gene lookup returns CDR1 MGHRA and CDR2 YSYEKL. This CDR3 is CASSQAAQHEQYF. CDR3 coding DNA: TGCGCCAGCAGCCAAGCTGCCCAGCACGAGCAGTACTTC.

The CDR3 DNA sequence: TGTGCCAGCAGCGCCACCGCCTCTGGCTCTGGGGCCAACGTCCTGACTTTC. This codes for CASSATASGSGANVLTF. The V call is TRBV7-9, the J call TRBJ2-6; D not resolved. Trimming left V 5 bases short and J 0 bases short, with 14 bases between. The CDR3 contains 17 residues. Germline CDR1 reads SEHNR; CDR2 reads FQNEAQ (reference sequence). The variable domain in full, completed from reference TRBV7-9 and TRBJ2-6, reads DTGVSQNPRHKITKRGQNVTFRCDPISEHNRLYWYRQTLGQGPEFLTYFQNEAQLEKSRLLSDRFSAERPKGSFSTLEIQRTEQGDSAMYLCASSATASGSGANVLTFGAGSRLTVL.

V gene TRBV19 combines with J gene TRBJ2-4; D could derive from TRBD1 or TRBD2 (5 bases each). The V gene lost 3 bases and the J gene lost 0 bases, with 12 bases spanning the gap. Germline CDR1 is LNHDA and CDR2 is SQIVND (reference sequence). This CDR3 has 16 residues. CDR3: CASSMGEALAKNIQYF. The CDR3 nucleotides read TGTGCCAGTAGTATGGGGGAAGCACTAGCCAAAAACATTCAGTACTTC.

The chain joins TRBV5-1 to TRBJ2-2, with D possibly TRBD1 on 5 matching bases. The V gene's germline CDR1 is SGHRS and CDR2 YFSETQ. Trimming took off 0 bases at V and 1 base at J, with 19 bases between the two ends. This CDR3 has 19 amino acids. CDR3 sequence: CASSLALGQKRGNTGELFF. CDR3 DNA: TGCGCCAGCAGCTTGGCCCTGGGCCAAAAAAGGGGGAACACCGGGGAGCTGTTTTTT.

This chain links TRBV11-3 with TRBJ2-1; D possibly corresponds to TRBD1 (6 bases). The germline CDR1 and CDR2 sequences are SGHNT and YENEEA. This CDR3 has 13 amino acids. V was cut by 5 bases and J by 5 bases, with 10 bases left in between. As DNA, the CDR3 is TGTGCCAGCAGCCCTTGGGGGCACAATGAGCAGTTCTTC. Translated, it gives CASSPWGHNEQFF.

The chain couples TRBV7-8 to TRBJ1-1; D is unclear. Germline CDR1 SGHVS, CDR2 FQNEAQ. CDR3 length equals 15 residues. V was pared by 5 bases and J by 5 bases, with 18 bases between. CDR3 residues: CASSPSPAGGTEAFF. The DNA of the CDR3 is TGTGCCAGCAGCCCTAGCCCGGCGGGCGGGACTGAAGCTTTCTTT.

V usage is TRBV5-6 and J usage is TRBJ2-7; no reliable D call. CDR3 length equals 13 residues. Germline V gene lookup returns CDR1 SGHDT and CDR2 YYEEEE. V lost 4 bases and J 3 bases, leaving 11 bases between the germline ends. The CDR3: CASSVTTYYEQYF. DNA of the CDR3: TGTGCCAGCAGCGTCACAACCTACTACGAGCAGTACTTC.

The genes are TRBV28 and TRBJ2-7; 10 bases map to TRBD2. The CDR3 consists of 15 residues. V dropped 4 bases and J dropped 5; count of bases not matched to a gene: 8. The V gene's germline CDR1 is MDHEN and CDR2 SYDVKM. CDR3 sequence reads: CASSSQREGPNEQYF. The CDR3 DNA reads as TGTGCCAGCAGTTCACAGCGGGAGGGCCCTAACGAGCAGTACTTC.

A remark on this clone: This same CDR3 is encoded by further DNA sequences in the sample. The chain carries TRBV2 and TRBJ2-7, with D unresolved. The V gene lost 1 base and the J gene lost 0 bases, with 7 bases spanning the gap. The CDR3 is 14 residues long. The germline CDR1 and CDR2 sequences are SNHLY and FYNNEI. CDR3 in amino acids: CASSEGYSSYEQYF. The DNA for the CDR3 is TGTGCCAGCAGTGAAGGGTACAGCTCCTACGAGCAGTACTTC. Full variable domain (remainder filled in from reference TRBV2 and TRBJ2-7): EPEVTQTPSHQVTQMGQEVILRCVPISNHLYFYWYRQILGQKVEFLVSFYNNEISEKSEIFDDQFSVERPDGSNFTLKIRSTKLEDSAMYFCASSEGYSSYEQYFGPGTRLTVT.

This sequence joins TRBV29-1 and TRBJ2-1, with D perhaps matching TRBD2 (6 bases). Germline V gene lookup returns CDR1 SQVTM and CDR2 ANQGSEA. V was clipped by 3 bases and J by 0 bases, with 15 bases between them. This CDR3 comprises 16 residues. CDR3 coding DNA: TGCAGCGTTGATAGTGACATCGGGAGCTCCTACAATGAGCAGTTCTTC. This sequence encodes CSVDSDIGSSYNEQFF.

This clone occurred once. Within the sample, other DNA sequences also encode this same CDR3. The rearrangement joins TRBV9 to TRBJ2-7, with 14 bases that match TRBD2. V was pared by 2 bases and J by 6 bases, with 1 base of the junction left unmatched. The CDR3 covers 14 residues. CDR1 and CDR2 (germline): SGDLS, YYNGEE. Here the CDR3 reads CASSVGLAGVEQYF. In DNA form, the CDR3 reads TGTGCCAGCAGCGTGGGACTAGCGGGAGTCGAGCAGTACTTC.